The clone carrying this T cell receptor beta chain has only one observation. Its target is unknown. Naive CD8 cells lacked CD45RO and underwent positive selection for CCR7, leaving out terminally differentiated effector memory CD45RA+ cells. Each donor was a Caucasian adult residing in Nashville, Tennessee. Profiled with immunoSEQ multiplex PCR; TCRdb holds only in-frame clones, not every one. Among around 2.1 million clones listed, 90% to 95% were seen once. The V and J ends lost 5 bases and 11 bases, in that order; junction bases with no gene match: 5. In germline, CDR1 is SGHTA, CDR2 FQGNSA. This CDR3 has 12 amino acids. The record originates from a study of shared clonotypes between healthy human individuals. In the study overall: Three plates were used per donor for CD4 naive, three for CD4 memory, two for CD8 naive and one for CD8 memory. Whole-study results and caveats: Generation probabilities of non-shared clonotypes were lower (relative to those shared by all four donors).

The sample comprised naive CD8+ T cells from PBMCs. J is TRBJ2-2 and V is TRBV7-2; 7 bases agree with TRBD1. This receptor was taken from a young man in good health. Some clones in this sample may be carry-over from other donors' samples. CDR3 bases: TGTGCCAGCAGCCCAGGGACAGTCGAGCTGTTTTTT. Translating it yields CASSPGTVELFF.